This T cell receptor beta chain comes out of a study of T cell repertoires in cytomegalovirus infection. Study background: HLA-B-restricted CMV epitopes that are well studied were used alongside recently identified HLA-C-restricted ones.

Study-wide results and caveats: Frequencies of public TCR beta families were cumulated, and this identified carriers of CMV plus the relevant HLA. It was HLA-C-restricted CMV-specific TCR beta clonotypes that dominated the response ex vivo.

TCRdb called the reads again in MiXCR, with one record for every CDR3 protein. In the table there are 680,000 or so distinct CDR3 sequences, around 31% of which are singletons. V lost 3 bases to trimming and J lost 7 bases; unmatched junction nucleotides: 13. This CDR3 region has 17 residues. In germline, CDR1 is DFQATT, CDR2 SNEGSKA (reference sequence). To note about this clonotype: No antigen is known for it.

V gene TRBV20-1 combines with J gene TRBJ2-3; 13 bases agree with TRBD2. The starting material was cultured PBMCs, obtained from culture after CMV antigen stimulation. The sequence came from a human donor in good health (CMV status not recorded). Some clones in this sample may be carry-over from other donors' samples. CDR3 in amino acids: CSARGTSGTLRRNTQYF. The CDR3 DNA is TGCAGTGCTAGGGGGACTAGCGGGACCCTTAGGCGGAATACGCAGTATTTT.